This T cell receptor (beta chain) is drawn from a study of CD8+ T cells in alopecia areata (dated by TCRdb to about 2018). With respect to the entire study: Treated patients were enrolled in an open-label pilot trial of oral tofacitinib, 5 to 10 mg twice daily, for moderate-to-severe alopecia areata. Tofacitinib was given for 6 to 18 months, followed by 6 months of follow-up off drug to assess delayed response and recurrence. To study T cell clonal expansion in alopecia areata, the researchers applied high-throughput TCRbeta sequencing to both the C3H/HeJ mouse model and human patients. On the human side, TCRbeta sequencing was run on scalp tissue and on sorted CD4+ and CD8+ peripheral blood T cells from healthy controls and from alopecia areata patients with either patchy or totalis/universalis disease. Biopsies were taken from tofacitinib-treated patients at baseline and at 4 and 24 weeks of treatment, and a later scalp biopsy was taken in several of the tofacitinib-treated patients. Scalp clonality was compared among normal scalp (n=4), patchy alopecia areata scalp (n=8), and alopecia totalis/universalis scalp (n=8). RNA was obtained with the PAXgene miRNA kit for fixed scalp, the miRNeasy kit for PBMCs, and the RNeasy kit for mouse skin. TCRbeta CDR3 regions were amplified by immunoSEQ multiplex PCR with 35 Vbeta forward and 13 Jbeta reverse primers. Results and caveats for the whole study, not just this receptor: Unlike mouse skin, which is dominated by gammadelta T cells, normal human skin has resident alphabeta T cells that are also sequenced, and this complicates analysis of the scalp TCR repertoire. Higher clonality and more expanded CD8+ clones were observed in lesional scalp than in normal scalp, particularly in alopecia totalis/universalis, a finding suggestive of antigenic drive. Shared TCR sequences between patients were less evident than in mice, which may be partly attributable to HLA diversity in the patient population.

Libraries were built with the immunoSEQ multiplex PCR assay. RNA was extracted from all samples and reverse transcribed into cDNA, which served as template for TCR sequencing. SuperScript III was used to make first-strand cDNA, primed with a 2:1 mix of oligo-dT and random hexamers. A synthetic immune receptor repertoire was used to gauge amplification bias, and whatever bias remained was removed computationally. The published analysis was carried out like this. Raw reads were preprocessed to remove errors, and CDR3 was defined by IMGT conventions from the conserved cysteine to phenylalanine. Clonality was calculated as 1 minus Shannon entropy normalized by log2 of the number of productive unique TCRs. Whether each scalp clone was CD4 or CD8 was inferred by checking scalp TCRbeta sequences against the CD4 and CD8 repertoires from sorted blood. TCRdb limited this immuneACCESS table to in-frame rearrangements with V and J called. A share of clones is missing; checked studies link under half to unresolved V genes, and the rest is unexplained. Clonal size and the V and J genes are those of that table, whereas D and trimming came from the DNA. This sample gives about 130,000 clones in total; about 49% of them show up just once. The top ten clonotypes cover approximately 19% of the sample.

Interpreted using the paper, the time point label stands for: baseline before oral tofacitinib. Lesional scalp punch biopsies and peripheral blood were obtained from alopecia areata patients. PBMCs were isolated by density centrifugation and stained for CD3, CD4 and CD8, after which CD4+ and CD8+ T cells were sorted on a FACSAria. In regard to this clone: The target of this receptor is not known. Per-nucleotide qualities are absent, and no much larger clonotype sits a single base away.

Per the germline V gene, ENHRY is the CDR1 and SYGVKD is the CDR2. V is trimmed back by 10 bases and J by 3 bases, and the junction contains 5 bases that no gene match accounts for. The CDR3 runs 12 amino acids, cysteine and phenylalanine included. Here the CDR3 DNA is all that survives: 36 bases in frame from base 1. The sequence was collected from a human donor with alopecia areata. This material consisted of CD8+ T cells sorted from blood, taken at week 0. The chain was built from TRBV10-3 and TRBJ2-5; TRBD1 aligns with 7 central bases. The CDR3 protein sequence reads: CATRDSEETQYF. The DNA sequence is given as TGTGCCACCAGGGACAGTGAAGAGACCCAGTACTTC.